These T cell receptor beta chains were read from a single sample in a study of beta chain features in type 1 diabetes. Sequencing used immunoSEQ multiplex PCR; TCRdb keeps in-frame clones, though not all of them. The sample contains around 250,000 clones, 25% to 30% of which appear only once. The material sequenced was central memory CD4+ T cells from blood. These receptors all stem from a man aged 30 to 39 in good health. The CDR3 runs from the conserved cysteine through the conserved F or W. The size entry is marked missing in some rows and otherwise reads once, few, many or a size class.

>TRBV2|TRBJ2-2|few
CASSLTVYTGELFF
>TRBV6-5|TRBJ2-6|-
CASSTISGANVLTF
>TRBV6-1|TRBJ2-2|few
CASSGGTGTNTGELFF
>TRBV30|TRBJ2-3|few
CAWDLLNSDTQYF
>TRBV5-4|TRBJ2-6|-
CASSDPPGQGSTGANVLTF
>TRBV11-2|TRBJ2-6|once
CASSPSGGLSSSGANVLTF
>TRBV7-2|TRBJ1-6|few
CASSFGSLDSPLHF
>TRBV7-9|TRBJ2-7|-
CASSPGTVYEQYF
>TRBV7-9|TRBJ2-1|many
CASRTGTGDYNEQFF
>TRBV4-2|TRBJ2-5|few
CASSQGAGGREETQYF
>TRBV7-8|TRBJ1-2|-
CASSLGAGLTGYTF
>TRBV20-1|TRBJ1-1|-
CSARGPPGAFF
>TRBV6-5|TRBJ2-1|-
CASSYAGPKYNEQFF
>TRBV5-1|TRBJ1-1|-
CASRPTGQGVVAFF
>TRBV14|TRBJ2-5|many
CASSQEQTQYF
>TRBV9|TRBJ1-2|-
CASTGTLYGYTF
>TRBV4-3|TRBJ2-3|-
CASSQSQRATDTQYF
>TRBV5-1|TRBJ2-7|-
CASSLGTGQTSSYEQYF
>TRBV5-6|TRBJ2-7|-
CASSLFERSLGEQYF
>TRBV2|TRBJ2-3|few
CASSETGALHTDTQYF
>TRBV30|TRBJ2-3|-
CAFKRVDTQYF
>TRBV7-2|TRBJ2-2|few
CASLWTSGGAAGELFF
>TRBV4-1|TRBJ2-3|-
CASSQDLAVSTDTQYF
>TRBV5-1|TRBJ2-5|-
CASSTSGQETQYF
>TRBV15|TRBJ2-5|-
CATSQGLDLYQETQYF
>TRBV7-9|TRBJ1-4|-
CASPLDPFGEKLFF
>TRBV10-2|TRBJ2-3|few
CASTIGTGGANTQYF
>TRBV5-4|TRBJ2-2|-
CASSSSGQGVTGELFF
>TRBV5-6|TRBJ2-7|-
CASSPGLSAYYEQYF
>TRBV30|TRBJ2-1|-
CAWRETSYRSSYNEQFF
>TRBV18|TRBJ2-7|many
CASSPLGTEQYF
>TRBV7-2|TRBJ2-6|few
CASSLRRGNWPGANVLTF
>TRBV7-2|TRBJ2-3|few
CASSPLAGGDRDTQYF
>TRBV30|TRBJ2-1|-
CAWSVRGAVEFF
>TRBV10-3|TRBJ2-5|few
CAISGLAGDQETQYF
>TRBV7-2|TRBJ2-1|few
CASSLAEDRVQFF
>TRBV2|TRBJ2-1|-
CATKGGGGSNEQFF
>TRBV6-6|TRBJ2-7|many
CASTSHGGYEQYF
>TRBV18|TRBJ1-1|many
CASSPPIIAQNTEAFF
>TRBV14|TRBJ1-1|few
CASSQDRPIGVPEAFF
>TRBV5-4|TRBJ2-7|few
CASSLEASSSYEQYF
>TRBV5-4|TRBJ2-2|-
CASSQRQGGTGELFF
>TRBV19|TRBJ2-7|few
CASRTGTGDYEQYF
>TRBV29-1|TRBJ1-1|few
CSATGHLNTEAFF
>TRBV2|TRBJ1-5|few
CASSSSVRAGDQPQHF
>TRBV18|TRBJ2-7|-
CASSVGQGNYEQYF
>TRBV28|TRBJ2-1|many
CASSLQTIRNEQFF
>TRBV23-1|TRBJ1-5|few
CASSQSVNTGTGFQPQHF
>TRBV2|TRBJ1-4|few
CASSQLGLGDEKLFF
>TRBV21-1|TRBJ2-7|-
CASSPGQGARRSYEQYF
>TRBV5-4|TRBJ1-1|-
CASSTRSGGQPEAFF
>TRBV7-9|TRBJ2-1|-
CASSQTGSYNEQFF
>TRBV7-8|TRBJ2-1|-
CASRPPGQGAVEQFF
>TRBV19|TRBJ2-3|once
CASSPIAGASDTQYF
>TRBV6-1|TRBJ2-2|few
CASRAGTGGTGELFF
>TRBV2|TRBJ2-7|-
CASSPNRIASSYEQYF
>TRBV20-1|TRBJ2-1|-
CSSALENEQFF